This entry is about one TCR beta chain. This specimen comes from a study of CD8+ T cells in alopecia areata. V was cut by 2 bases and J by 0 bases, with 17 bases left in between. From germline, CDR1 is GTSNPN and CDR2 SVGIG (reference sequence). The CDR3 contains 17 residues. cDNA reverse transcribed from extracted RNA served as the sequencing template. Data came from immunoSEQ multiplex PCR; TCRdb stores just in-frame clones and leaves some out. The table includes about 180,000 clones, around 63% detected once. The input for sequencing was CD4+ T cells sorted from blood, taken at week 0. This TCR was recovered from a human donor with alopecia areata. This chain connects TRBV30 to TRBJ1-3; no reliable D call. For the CDR3, the DNA is TGTGCCTGGAGTCCGATTTCGGACCTAGACTCTGGAAACACCATATATTTT. It encodes CAWSPISDLDSGNTIYF.